The source of this T cell receptor (beta chain) is a study of T cell repertoires in cytomegalovirus infection. General observations from the study: Carriers of CMV and the relevant HLA type were discriminated by public TCR beta frequency.

One entry per CDR3 protein results from TCRdb running MiXCR on the reads. Among hundreds of thousands of distinct CDR3 sequences, 15% to 20% were seen once, and the ten largest hold 12%. The CDR3 sequence is 12 residues long. V lost 7 bases and J lost 9; bases outside the gene matches: 3. Germline CDR1 is MDHEN and CDR2 is SYDVKM. This clonotype was observed a handful of times. Its specificity is unknown. Material for sequencing was PBMCs. The V call is TRBV28, the J call TRBJ1-4; the match to TRBD1 covers 9 bases. The source is a human donor in good health (CMV status not recorded). Some clones in this sample may be carry-over from other donors' samples. The CDR3 loop is CASIGQGKKLFF. DNA for the CDR3: TGTGCCAGCATCGGACAGGGGAAAAAACTGTTTTTT.